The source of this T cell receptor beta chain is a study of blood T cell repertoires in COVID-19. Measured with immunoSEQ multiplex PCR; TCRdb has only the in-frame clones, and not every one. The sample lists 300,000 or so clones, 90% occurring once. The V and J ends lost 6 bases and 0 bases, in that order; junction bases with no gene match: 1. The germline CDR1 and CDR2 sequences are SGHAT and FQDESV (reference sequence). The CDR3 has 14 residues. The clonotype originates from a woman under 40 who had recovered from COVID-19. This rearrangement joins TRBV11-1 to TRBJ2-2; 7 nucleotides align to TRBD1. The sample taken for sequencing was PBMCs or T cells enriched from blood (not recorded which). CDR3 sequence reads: CASRQGTNTGELFF. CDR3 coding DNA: TGTGCCAGCAGACAGGGGACGAACACCGGGGAGCTGTTTTTT.